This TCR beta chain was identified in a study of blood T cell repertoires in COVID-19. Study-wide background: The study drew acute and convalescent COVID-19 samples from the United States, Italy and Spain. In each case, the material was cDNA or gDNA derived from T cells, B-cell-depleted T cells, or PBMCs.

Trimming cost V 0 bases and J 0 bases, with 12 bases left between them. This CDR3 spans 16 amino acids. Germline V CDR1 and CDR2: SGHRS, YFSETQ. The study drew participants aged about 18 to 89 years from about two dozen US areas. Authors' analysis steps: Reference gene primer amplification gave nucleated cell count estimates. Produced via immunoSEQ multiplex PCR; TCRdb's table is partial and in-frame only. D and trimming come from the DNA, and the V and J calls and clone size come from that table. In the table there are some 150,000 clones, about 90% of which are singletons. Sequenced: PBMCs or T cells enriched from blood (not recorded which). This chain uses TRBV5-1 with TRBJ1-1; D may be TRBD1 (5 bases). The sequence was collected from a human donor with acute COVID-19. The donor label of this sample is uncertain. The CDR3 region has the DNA TGCGCCAGCAGCTTGGAGGGACTCCGCATGAACACTGAAGCTTTCTTT. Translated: CASSLEGLRMNTEAFF. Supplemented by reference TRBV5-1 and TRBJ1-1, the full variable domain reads KAGVTQTPRYLIKTRGQQVTLSCSPISGHRSVSWYQQTPGQGLQFLFEYFSETQRNKGNFPGRFSGRQFSNSRSEMNVSTLELGDSALYLCASSLEGLRMNTEAFFGQGTRLTVV.